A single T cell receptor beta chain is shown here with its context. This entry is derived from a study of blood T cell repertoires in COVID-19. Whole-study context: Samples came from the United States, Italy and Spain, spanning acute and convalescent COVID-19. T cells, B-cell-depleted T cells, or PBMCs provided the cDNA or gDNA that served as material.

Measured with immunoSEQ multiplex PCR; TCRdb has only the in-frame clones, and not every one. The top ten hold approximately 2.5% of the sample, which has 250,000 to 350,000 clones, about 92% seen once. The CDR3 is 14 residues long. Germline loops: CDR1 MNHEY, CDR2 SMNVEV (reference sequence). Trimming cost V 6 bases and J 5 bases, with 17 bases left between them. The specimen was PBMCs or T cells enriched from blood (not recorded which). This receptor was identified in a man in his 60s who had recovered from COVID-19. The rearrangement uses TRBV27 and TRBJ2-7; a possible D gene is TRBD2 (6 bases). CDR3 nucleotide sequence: TGTGCCAGCAGCCCTAGTCGGCGCGGGGACGAGCAGTACTTC. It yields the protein CASSPSRRGDEQYF.